The sequence of this T cell receptor beta chain was determined in a study of blood T cell repertoires in COVID-19. Across the study: COVID-19 samples from acute and convalescent phases originated in the United States, Italy and Spain. Sources were T cells, B-cell-depleted T cells, or PBMCs; the material itself was cDNA or gDNA.

Trimming left V 2 bases short and J 8 bases short, with 12 bases between. The CDR3 length is 13 residues. Looked up from germline, CDR1 is SGHTA and CDR2 is FQGNSA. Study processing details: Counts of nucleated cells, estimated from reference gene primer amplification, were obtained. TCRdb's table, derived via immunoSEQ multiplex PCR, lists solely in-frame clones and lacks some. The D gene and trimming were derived from the DNA, and the V and J assignments and clone size from that table. Of tens of thousands of clones in the sample, approximately 85% were seen once. The TCR was taken from a human donor in a cohort sampled during active COVID-19. Sequences were obtained from peripheral blood. This sequence joins TRBV7-2 and TRBJ1-1; D is unresolved. Here the CDR3 reads CASSLTPTGEAFF. In DNA, the CDR3 is TGTGCCAGCAGCTTAACACCTACGGGGGAAGCTTTCTTT.